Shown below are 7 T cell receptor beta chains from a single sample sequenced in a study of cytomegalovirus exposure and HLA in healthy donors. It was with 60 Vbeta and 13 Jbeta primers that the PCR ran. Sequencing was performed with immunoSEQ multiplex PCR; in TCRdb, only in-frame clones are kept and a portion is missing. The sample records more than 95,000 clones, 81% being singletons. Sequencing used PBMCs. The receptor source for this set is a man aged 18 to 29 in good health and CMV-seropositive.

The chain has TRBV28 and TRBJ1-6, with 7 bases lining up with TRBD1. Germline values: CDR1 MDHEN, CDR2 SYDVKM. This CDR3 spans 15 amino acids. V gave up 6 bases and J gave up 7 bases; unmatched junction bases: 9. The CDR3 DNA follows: TGTGCCAGCAGGACCTCACAGGGGATGAATTCACCCCTCCACTTT. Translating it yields CASRTSQGMNSPLHF.

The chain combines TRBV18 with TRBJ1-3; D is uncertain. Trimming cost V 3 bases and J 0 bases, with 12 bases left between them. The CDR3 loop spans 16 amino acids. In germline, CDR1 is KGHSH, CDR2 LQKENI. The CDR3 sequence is CASSPLSGGSGNTIYF. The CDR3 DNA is TGTGCCAGCTCACCGTTGAGCGGTGGCTCTGGAAACACCATATATTTT.

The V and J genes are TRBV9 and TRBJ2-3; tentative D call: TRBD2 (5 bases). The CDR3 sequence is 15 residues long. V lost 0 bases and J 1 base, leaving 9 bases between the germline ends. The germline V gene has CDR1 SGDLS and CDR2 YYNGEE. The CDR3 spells CASSVGLARTDTQYF. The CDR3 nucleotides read TGTGCCAGCAGCGTAGGGCTAGCCCGCACAGATACGCAGTATTTT.

The chain's CDR3 is CASSGLSGTPYNEQFF. DNA of the CDR3: TGTGCCAGTAGTGGGCTTAGCGGGACCCCCTACAATGAGCAGTTCTTC. The chain has TRBV19 and TRBJ2-1, with TRBD2 matching over 8 bases. The CDR3 runs to 16 residues. Germline V CDR1 and CDR2: LNHDA, SQIVND (reference sequence). V lost 5 bases to trimming and J lost 2 bases; unmatched junction nucleotides: 8.

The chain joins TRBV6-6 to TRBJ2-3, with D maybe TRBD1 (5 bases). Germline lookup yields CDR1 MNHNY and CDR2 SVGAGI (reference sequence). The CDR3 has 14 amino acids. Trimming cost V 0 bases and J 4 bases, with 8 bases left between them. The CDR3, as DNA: TGTGCCAGCAGTTACTCACAGGTGGCAGATACGCAGTATTTT. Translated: CASSYSQVADTQYF.

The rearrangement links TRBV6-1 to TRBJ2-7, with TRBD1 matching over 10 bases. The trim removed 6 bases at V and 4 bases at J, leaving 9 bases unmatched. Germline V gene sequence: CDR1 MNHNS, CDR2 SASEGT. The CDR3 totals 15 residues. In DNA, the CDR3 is TGTGCCAGCAGCAGGGGACAGGGGCTGGTTTACGAGCAGTACTTC. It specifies CASSRGQGLVYEQYF.

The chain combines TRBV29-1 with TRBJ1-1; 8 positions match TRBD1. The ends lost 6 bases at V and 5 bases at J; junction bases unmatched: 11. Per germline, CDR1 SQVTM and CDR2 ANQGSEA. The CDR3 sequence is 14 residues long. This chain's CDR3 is CSVVPLTGGTEAFF. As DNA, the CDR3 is TGCAGCGTCGTCCCGCTAACAGGGGGTACTGAAGCTTTCTTT.